This TCR beta chain was captured by sequencing in a study of T-cell reconstitution after alpha-beta-depleted transplantation in children. General observations from the study: Surviving recipient cells, namely T cells and thymic progenitors, were the source of high day-60 TCRbeta diversity in some patients. Expanded clones from the graft, numbering several hundred, reportedly supplied alpha-beta T cells about two months after transplant.

Trimming pared 6 bases from V and 0 bases from J, leaving 17 bases between. CDR3 size: 16 residues. The germline CDR1 and CDR2 sequences are MNHEY and SMNVEV (reference sequence). This clonotype was found a few times. No antigen is known for it. Unique molecular identifiers featured in how the TCRbeta library was prepared. TCRdb re-called the PCR reads with MiXCR, one entry per CDR3 protein. The sample has around 450,000 distinct CDR3 sequences; 15% to 20% are singletons. Sequences were derived from PBMCs, mostly from graft donor cells, sampled 360 days after TCRalphabeta/CD19-depleted stem cell transplant. The V and J genes are TRBV27 and TRBJ2-5; D might be TRBD2 (6 bases). The clonotype originates from a boy in the first two years of life who had a stem cell transplant for Wiskott-Aldrich syndrome, so the T cells may come from the graft donor. The CDR3 DNA reads as TGTGCCAGCAGCCGTCAGGGTGGGGGGTACCAAGAGACCCAGTACTTC. Translated, it gives CASSRQGGGYQETQYF.